This T cell receptor (beta chain) was documented in a study of blood T cell repertoires in COVID-19. In the study overall: COVID-19 samples, acute and convalescent, were from the United States, Italy and Spain. Sources were T cells, B-cell-depleted T cells, or PBMCs; the material itself was cDNA or gDNA.

This clone has only a few counts. The germline gives CDR1 SGHDN, CDR2 FVKESK. The CDR3 sequence is 12 residues long. V lost 3 bases to trimming and J lost 10 bases, with 12 bases between them. As processed by the authors: Nucleated cell counts were estimated from reference gene primer amplification. Method: immunoSEQ multiplex PCR; TCRdb's copy keeps in-frame clones and lacks some. For V, J and clone size, that table is used; D and trimming come from the DNA. The data show 140,000 to 150,000 clones, about 83% seen once. Specimen: peripheral blood. The TCR comes from a woman in her 50s with active or convalescent COVID-19. V is TRBV14 and J is TRBJ1-1; D is possibly TRBD1 (6 bases). CDR3 sequence: CASSQETGRAFF. CDR3 DNA sequence: TGTGCCAGCAGCCAGGAAACAGGGAGAGCTTTCTTT.